This TCR beta chain appears in the sequencing data of a study of T-cell reconstitution after alpha-beta-depleted transplantation in children. Remarks on this clonotype: Antigen: not known.

Germline-derived CDR1 and CDR2 are SGHVS and FNYEAQ. The CDR3 consists of 14 residues. V was shortened by 0 bases and J by 3 bases, with 8 bases between the two germline ends. The study, taken as a whole, reports: Newly produced T cells mostly accounted for T-cell counts and diversity one year post-transplant.

The library targeted TCRbeta and was prepared with unique molecular identifiers. In TCRdb, the PCR reads were re-called with MiXCR into one record per CDR3 protein. The repertoire holds hundreds of thousands of distinct CDR3 sequences, with around 13% as singletons. The chain combines TRBV7-6 with TRBJ1-1; D is unresolved. The specimen was PBMCs, collected before TCRalphabeta/CD19-depleted stem cell transplant. The TCR sequence derives from a girl aged 2 to 9 with congenital amegakaryocytic thrombocytopenia, due to receive a stem cell transplant. Here the CDR3 DNA reads TGTGCCAGCAGCTTAGCGTCTGCCTACACTGAAGCTTTCTTT. Translation gives CASSLASAYTEAFF.